The 15 T cell receptor beta chains listed next were all sequenced from one sample in a study of blood T cell repertoires in COVID-19. Assay used: immunoSEQ multiplex PCR; TCRdb lists only in-frame clones, some missing. This table holds a few hundred thousand clones, about nine tenths found once. Input material: peripheral blood. The receptor source for this set is a man in his forties who had recovered from COVID-19.

The chain has TRBV4-2 and TRBJ2-6; the match to TRBD2 covers 7 bases. Germline CDR1 and CDR2: LGHNA and YNFKEQ. Unmatched junction bases numbered 5, after V lost 0 bases and J lost 3 bases. This CDR3 is built from 17 residues. Written as DNA, the CDR3 is TGTGCCAGCAGCCAAGATGGGGCTAGCGGTGGGGCCAACGTCCTGACTTTC. This encodes CASSQDGASGGANVLTF.

The chain employs TRBV5-4 and TRBJ1-2; 7 nucleotides line up with TRBD1. Germline V gives CDR1 SGHNT, CDR2 YYREEE (reference sequence). J was trimmed by 8 bases and V by 4 bases; bases with no gene match: 11. This CDR3 contains 14 residues. CDR3 sequence (DNA): TGTGCCAGCAGCCGGGGGACAGTGACGTTAGGCTACACCTTC. Residues: CASSRGTVTLGYTF.

The CDR3 region is CASSPIAGGHYEQYF. CDR3 in DNA: TGTGCCAGCAGCCCAATAGCGGGAGGGCACTACGAGCAGTACTTC. The rearrangement joins TRBV11-2 to TRBJ2-7; 11 nucleotides match TRBD2. The CDR3 runs 15 residues. Per germline, CDR1 SGHAT and CDR2 FQNNGV. With 5 bases clipped from V and 3 bases from J, the junction kept 6 bases outside the gene matches.

The V gene is TRBV27, the J gene TRBJ1-5; 7 nucleotides align to TRBD1. This CDR3 has 13 amino acids. V dropped 6 bases and J dropped 7; count of bases not matched to a gene: 6. Germline lookup yields CDR1 MNHEY and CDR2 SMNVEV (reference sequence). CDR3 sequence reads: CASSPGGPQPQHF. For the CDR3, the DNA is TGTGCCAGCAGCCCAGGGGGGCCCCAGCCCCAGCATTTT.

The chain employs TRBV7-9 and TRBJ1-4, with 7 bases fitting TRBD1. Germline loops: CDR1 SEHNR, CDR2 FQNEAQ (reference sequence). With 3 bases clipped from V and 0 bases from J, the junction kept 1 base outside the gene matches. CDR3 length equals 15 residues. The CDR3 region has the DNA TGTGCCAGCAGCTTGGACAGGACAACTAATGAAAAACTGTTTTTT. This sequence encodes CASSLDRTTNEKLFF.

The chain employs TRBV7-2 and TRBJ2-1, with 9 bases matching TRBD2. V lost 5 bases, J lost 5 bases, and 10 bases stayed unmatched. The CDR3 length is 16 residues. Germline CDR1 SGHTA, CDR2 FQGNSA. The CDR3 nucleotides are TGTGCCAGCAGCCCCCAGCGGGAGGCTAGAAACAATGAGCAGTTCTTC. This translates into CASSPQREARNNEQFF.

This rearrangement joins TRBV2 to TRBJ2-2; 11 nucleotides line up with TRBD2. The CDR3 has 21 residues. Germline V gene sequence: CDR1 SNHLY, CDR2 FYNNEI. V gave up 5 bases and J gave up 7 bases; unmatched junction bases: 24. CDR3 sequence (DNA): TGTGCCAGCAGTTGGACCCCCCGAGGGCTAGCGGGGGGCCGACACGGCGGGGAGCTGTTTTTT. As protein: CASSWTPRGLAGGRHGGELFF.

This chain connects TRBV24-1 to TRBJ2-5; TRBD1 might be the D (6 bases). The CDR3 sequence is 15 residues long. V lost 3 bases and J lost 4, with 14 bases in between. Germline lookup yields CDR1 KGHDR and CDR2 SFDVKD. Written as DNA, the CDR3 is TGTGCCACCAGTGATCCAGGGGATTTCGGAGAGACCCAGTACTTC. Translation: CATSDPGDFGETQYF.

V and J are TRBV2 and TRBJ1-1; D is undetermined. This CDR3 is built from 12 residues. Germline lookup yields CDR1 SNHLY and CDR2 FYNNEI. Trimming took 7 bases from V and 1 from J, leaving 7 bases between them. The CDR3 protein is CASTPGNTEAFF. The CDR3 DNA reads as TGTGCCAGCACGCCCGGGAACACTGAAGCTTTCTTT.

This rearrangement joins TRBV19 to TRBJ2-7; perhaps TRBD2 as D (5 bases). This CDR3 spans 12 amino acids. Germline loops: CDR1 LNHDA, CDR2 SQIVND (reference sequence). The V gene lost 6 bases and the J gene lost 2 bases, with 8 bases spanning the gap. The CDR3 DNA follows: TGTGCCAGTAGCACAGCGGCCTACGAGCAGTACTTC. It specifies CASSTAAYEQYF.

This chain uses TRBV2 with TRBJ1-2, with a possible D match to TRBD1 (5 bases). The V end lost 8 bases, the J end lost 3 bases, and 13 bases lay between the germline ends. In germline, CDR1 is SNHLY, CDR2 FYNNEI. The CDR3 spans 13 residues. The CDR3 loop reads CASPPGRDYGYTF. CDR3 nucleotides: TGTGCCAGCCCTCCGGGCAGGGACTATGGCTACACCTTC.

This sequence joins TRBV5-1 and TRBJ1-1; 8 bases map to TRBD1. Germline-derived CDR1 and CDR2 are SGHRS and YFSETQ. J was trimmed by 6 bases and V by 0 bases; bases with no gene match: 10. The CDR3 loop spans 16 amino acids. CDR3 region: CASSLAGTGGSAEAFF. For the CDR3, the DNA is TGCGCCAGCAGCTTGGCAGGGACAGGCGGCTCTGCTGAAGCTTTCTTT.

This chain uses TRBV3-1 (or the pseudogene TRBV3-2) with TRBJ1-2, with TRBD1 as a possible D gene (6 bases). Germline lookup yields CDR1 LGHDT and CDR2 YNNKEL (reference sequence). The V end was cut by 1 base, the J end by 4 bases, with 7 bases between. The CDR3 covers 13 residues. CDR3 coding DNA: TGTGCCAGCAGCCAAGGACAGGTCTATGGCTACACCTTC. Amino acids: CASSQGQVYGYTF.

In this sample, this clone turned up once. This chain uses TRBV3-1 (or the pseudogene TRBV3-2) with TRBJ2-7; the match to TRBD1 covers 8 bases. J was trimmed by 1 base and V by 0 bases; bases with no gene match: 11. Germline assignment: CDR1 LGHDT and CDR2 YNNKEL (reference sequence). The CDR3 has 18 residues. DNA for the CDR3: TGTGCCAGCAGCCAAGATTTAGCAGGGACAGGTGGTTCCTACGAGCAGTACTTC. Its translation: CASSQDLAGTGGSYEQYF.

The V gene is TRBV9, the J gene TRBJ2-7; no definite D call. CDR3 length: 13 amino acids. CDR1 and CDR2 from the germline V gene are SGDLS and YYNGEE. With 0 bases removed from V and 6 bases from J, the gap between germline ends came to 10 bases. For the CDR3, the DNA is TGTGCCAGCAGCGTAGTAAAAGGCGGCGAGCAGTACTTC. It codes for CASSVVKGGEQYF.